This T cell receptor (beta chain) originates from a study of T cells after yellow fever vaccination. Whole-study context: Preparation of the low-cell-number fractions used SMART-Seq v4 Ultra Low Input.

Germline V gene lookup returns CDR1 MNHEY and CDR2 SMNVEV (reference sequence). V was clipped by 8 bases and J by 7 bases, with 13 bases between them. The CDR3 sequence is 12 residues long. Overall study findings and caveats: By day 5 rather than day 15, the secondary response had peaked, though it was weaker. CD4 and CD8 compartments shared a small share of clonotypes.

Making TCR cDNA involved 5'RACE template switching, which added UMIs and a universal primer site. One entry per CDR3 protein results from TCRdb running MiXCR on the 5' RACE reads. This table has about 75,000 distinct CDR3 sequences, about 7.3% appearing once. This clonotype has a handful of counts. What it binds is not known. The rearrangement links TRBV27 to TRBJ2-3; no reliable D call. The sample in question was CD8+ T cells sorted from PBMCs, obtained approximately 11 days after the first yellow fever vaccination. The TCR sequence derives from a man in his late teens or twenties who received the YFV17D yellow fever vaccine. This chain's CDR3 is CASGSREYTQYF. As DNA, the CDR3 is TGTGCCAGCGGGTCGAGAGAATATACGCAGTATTTT.